The 19 T cell receptor beta chains below all came from one sample that was sequenced in a study of control samples from healthy donors and cancer patients. Data came from immunoSEQ multiplex PCR; TCRdb stores just in-frame clones and leaves some out. The profile shows around 110,000 clones, 80% to 90% of them singletons. Specimen: PBMCs. All receptors come from a woman aged 45-65 years with colorectal cancer.

The chain has TRBV5-4 and TRBJ1-1; D possibly corresponds to TRBD1 (5 bases). CDR3 size: 14 residues. The V end was cut by 4 bases, the J end by 11 bases, with 21 bases between. CDR1 SGHNT and CDR2 YYREEE come from the germline V gene (reference sequence). The CDR3 region is CASSPTRDPLIAFF. In nucleotides, the CDR3 is TGTGCCAGCAGCCCCACCCGGGACCCCTTAATCGCTTTCTTT.

This chain joins TRBV5-4 and TRBJ2-5, with 11 bases matching TRBD1. Germline values: CDR1 SGHNT, CDR2 YYREEE (reference sequence). CDR3 length: 14 amino acids. V shed 5 bases, J shed 3 bases, and the junction held 3 bases outside the gene matches. The CDR3 sequence: CASSRGQGEETQYF. In DNA form, the CDR3 reads TGTGCCAGCAGTCGGGGACAGGGGGAAGAGACCCAGTACTTC.

A note on this clone: The sample contains more than one DNA sequence encoding this CDR3. The chain uses TRBV5-1 and TRBJ1-1, with D unresolved. CDR3 length: 14 amino acids. Germline CDR1 reads SGHRS; CDR2 reads YFSETQ. Trimming left V 0 bases short and J 0 bases short, with 6 bases between. Written as DNA, the CDR3 is TGCGCCAGCAGCTTGGCACAAATGAACACTGAAGCTTTCTTT. Protein product: CASSLAQMNTEAFF.

On this clone: The junction shows a germline mismatch at one end, possibly a read error. The chain uses TRBV15 and TRBJ2-2; 14 bases are a match to TRBD2. The CDR3 is made up of 16 amino acids. Per the germline V gene, CDR1 is LNHNV and CDR2 is YYDKDF (reference sequence). The CDR3 DNA follows: TGTGCCACCCCTGCCCCGGGACTAGCGGGAGCCCGGGGAGCTGTTTTT. Translated, it gives CATPAPGLAGARGAVF. Together with reference TRBV15 and TRBJ2-2, the CDR3 gives the full variable domain: DAMVIQNPRYQVTQFGKPVTLSCSQTLNHNVMYWYQQKSSQAPKLLFHYYDKDFNNEADTPDNFQSRRPNTSFCFLDIRSPGLGDTAMYLCATPAPGLAGARGAVFGEGSRLTVL.

In its sample, this clone was seen once. V is TRBV10-3 and J is TRBJ2-7, with 15 bases fitting TRBD2. The CDR3 runs 15 residues. V was clipped by 10 bases and J by 10 bases; unmatched bases: 14. Germline V gives CDR1 ENHRY, CDR2 SYGVKD. CDR3 DNA sequence: TGTGCCACAACGCCCGAAGGACTAGCGGGAGGGCCCCAGTACTTC. Encoded protein: CATTPEGLAGGPQYF.

V gene TRBV5-1 combines with J gene TRBJ1-2; D is possibly TRBD1 (6 bases). The CDR3 totals 15 residues. Germline CDR1 and CDR2: SGHRS and YFSETQ. V lost 0 bases and J lost 3, with 12 bases in between. This CDR3 reads CASSLGHRVDYGYTF. In DNA form, the CDR3 reads TGCGCCAGCAGCTTGGGACACAGGGTTGACTATGGCTACACCTTC.

This rearrangement joins TRBV18 to TRBJ2-7; 10 positions agree with TRBD1. The CDR3 has 16 amino acids. Per the germline V gene, CDR1 is KGHSH and CDR2 is LQKENI. J lost 2 bases, V lost 5 bases, and 9 bases had no gene match. The CDR3 here is CASSGAGTGDPYEQYF. CDR3 DNA sequence: TGTGCCAGCTCAGGGGCCGGGACAGGGGATCCCTACGAGCAGTACTTC.

The rearrangement links TRBV30 to TRBJ1-6; 11 bases match TRBD1. Germline CDR1 GTSNPN, CDR2 SVGIG (reference sequence). CDR3 length: 15 amino acids. The J segment lost 8 bases and the V segment lost 4 bases, leaving 7 bases of the junction unmatched. The CDR3 region has the DNA TGTGCCTGGACTACGGGACAGGGGGGGCATTCACCCCTCCACTTT. Amino acid sequence: CAWTTGQGGHSPLHF.

The rearrangement joins TRBV27 to TRBJ2-7, with D unclear. The V end lost 1 base, the J end lost 1 base, and 8 bases lay between the germline ends. There are 14 residues in the CDR3. The germline V gene has CDR1 MNHEY and CDR2 SMNVEV (reference sequence). The CDR3 bases are TGTGCCAGCAGTTTATTGGGCAGATCCTACGAGCAGTACTTC. Amino acids: CASSLLGRSYEQYF.

The CDR3 region has the DNA TGTGCCATCAGTGACCTAGCGGGGGGGCGCACAGATACGCAGTATTTT. The encoded protein is CAISDLAGGRTDTQYF. V usage is TRBV10-3 and J usage is TRBJ2-3, with TRBD2 matching over 12 bases. CDR1 and CDR2 from the germline V gene are ENHRY and SYGVKD. Unmatched junction bases numbered 2, after V lost 3 bases and J lost 1 base. The CDR3 extends over 16 amino acids.

This clone was detected a few times. The chain employs TRBV2 and TRBJ2-7; 8 nucleotides match TRBD2. The CDR3 runs to 12 residues. Germline V gene sequence: CDR1 SNHLY, CDR2 FYNNEI. Germline trimming cut 5 bases from V and 3 bases from J; bases unmatched to any gene: 0. CDR3 DNA: TGTGCCAGCAGTAGCGGGAGCTACGAGCAGTACTTC. It translates to CASSSGSYEQYF. The whole variable domain, filled in from reference TRBV2 and TRBJ2-7, reads EPEVTQTPSHQVTQMGQEVILRCVPISNHLYFYWYRQILGQKVEFLVSFYNNEISEKSEIFDDQFSVERPDGSNFTLKIRSTKLEDSAMYFCASSSGSYEQYFGPGTRLTVT.

The genes are TRBV4-1 and TRBJ1-1, with 7 positions matching TRBD1. The CDR3 has 18 amino acids. Germline CDR1 MGHRA, CDR2 YSYEKL. V shed 0 bases and J 4 bases; nucleotides not matched to a gene: 14. The CDR3 reads CASSQECVGGDDCTEAFF. Written as DNA, the CDR3 is TGCGCCAGCAGCCAAGAATGCGTAGGGGGCGACGATTGCACTGAAGCTTTCTTT.

V and J are TRBV10-3 and TRBJ1-4, with 8 bases identical to TRBD1. From germline, CDR1 is ENHRY and CDR2 SYGVKD. The CDR3 has 16 amino acids. After removal of 10 bases from V and 2 bases from J, the junction contained 12 bases not matched to a gene. CDR3 loop: CATRTGNGRTNEKLFF. CDR3 bases: TGTGCCACCAGGACAGGGAACGGGCGGACTAATGAAAAACTGTTTTTT.

V is TRBV6-1 and J is TRBJ2-1, with 13 nucleotides matching TRBD2. The V gene end was trimmed by 3 bases and the J gene end by 2 bases; junction bases not matched to a gene: 7. This CDR3 has 18 residues. Germline CDR1 MNHNS, CDR2 SASEGT. Written as DNA, the CDR3 is TGTGCCAGCAGTGAGAGGACGGGACTAGCGGGACCCTACAATGAGCAGTTCTTC. As protein: CASSERTGLAGPYNEQFF.

This chain uses TRBV12-3 or TRBV12-4 with TRBJ2-3; the D is unclear. The V end lost 8 bases, the J end lost 1 base, and 10 bases lay between the germline ends. The CDR3 sequence is 13 residues long. The CDR3 loop reads CASGVTRTDTQYF. CDR3 nucleotides: TGTGCCAGCGGGGTTACGCGCACAGATACGCAGTATTTT.

The chain employs TRBV28 and TRBJ2-5; 7 nucleotides line up with TRBD2. Germline CDR1 is MDHEN and CDR2 is SYDVKM. CDR3 length equals 15 residues. J lost 4 bases, V lost 6 bases, and 11 bases had no gene match. The CDR3 nucleotides are TGTGCCAGCAGACCTTTTCGGGGGAGGGTAGAGACCCAGTACTTC. Encoded protein: CASRPFRGRVETQYF. Using reference TRBV28 and TRBJ2-5 for the parts outside the CDR3, the full variable domain is DVKVTQSSRYLVKRTGEKVFLECVQDMDHENMFWYRQDPGLGLRLIYFSYDVKMKEKGDIPEGYSVSREKKERFSLILESASTNQTSMYLCASRPFRGRVETQYFGPGTRLLVL.

The rearrangement links TRBV11-3 to TRBJ1-1, with TRBD1 identical over 9 bases. The CDR3 covers 17 residues. The germline V gene has CDR1 SGHNT and CDR2 YENEEA. V gave up 8 bases and J gave up 4 bases; unmatched junction bases: 17. The CDR3 bases are TGTGCCAGCTCCCTAACGGCTAGCGGGACAGGGAGCACTGAAGCTTTCTTT. It translates to CASSLTASGTGSTEAFF.

The chain links TRBV2 to TRBJ2-1, with D possibly being TRBD1 or TRBD2 (5 bases each). Trimming pared 5 bases from V and 9 bases from J, leaving 26 bases between. Germline V gene data show CDR1 as SNHLY and CDR2 as FYNNEI. The CDR3 consists of 17 residues. The CDR3 here is CASSTRDVVLTPSEQFF. The CDR3 DNA reads TGTGCCAGCAGTACGAGGGACGTTGTACTCACCCCTAGTGAGCAGTTCTTC.

The CDR3: CASSLGLPSGNHNEQFF. The CDR3 nucleotides are TGTGCCAGCAGCTTAGGATTGCCGAGCGGCAATCACAATGAGCAGTTCTTC. This sequence joins TRBV11-2 and TRBJ2-1; a possible D gene is TRBD2 (5 bases). This CDR3 is 17 amino acids long. The germline V gene encodes CDR1 SGHAT and CDR2 FQNNGV. The ends were cut back, 1 base at V and 5 bases at J, with 18 bases in the middle.